This entry is about one TCR beta chain. This specimen belongs to a study of blood T cell repertoires in COVID-19. Libraries were prepared by immunoSEQ multiplex PCR; TCRdb keeps only in-frame clonotypes and omits some of them. The data hold around 110,000 clones, with 82% observed a single time. The germline gives CDR1 MGHRA, CDR2 YSYEKL. This CDR3 comprises 15 residues. With V trimmed by 2 bases and J by 5 bases, 3 bases remained unmatched. The sequence was obtained from a woman aged 70-85 years with acute or convalescent COVID-19. The rearrangement uses TRBV4-1 and TRBJ2-2, with 9 positions matching TRBD2. Sequencing was performed on peripheral blood. CDR3 bases: TGCGCCAGCAGCCAATTGCGGGGGGGGACCGGGGAGCTGTTTTTT. It translates to CASSQLRGGTGELFF.